These T cell receptor beta chains were read from a single sample in a study of T-cell reconstitution after alpha-beta-depleted transplantation in children. MiXCR, run by TCRdb on the PCR reads, gives a single entry per CDR3 protein. In the table there are some 640,000 distinct CDR3 sequences, over 15% of which are singletons. The source was PBMCs from the stem cell graft donor, collected from the stem cell graft. These receptor sequences come from a human donor who donated a stem cell graft to a child with acute myeloid leukemia. Both conserved end residues are part of each CDR3. A D gene is named only where the DNA matches it firmly. Where a row states a size, it is once, few, many or the class of an expanded clone; other rows omit it.

j_call: TRBJ1-1; d_call: -; v_call: TRBV10-3; clone_size: many; cdr3_aa: CAIRTENTEAFF; cdr3_nt: TGTGCCATCAGGACAGAGAACACTGAAGCTTTCTTT
j_call: TRBJ2-1; d_call: TRBD2; v_call: TRBV5-6; clone_size: -; cdr3_aa: CASSFGLAGVNEQFF; cdr3_nt: TGTGCCAGCAGCTTTGGACTAGCGGGGGTCAATGAGCAGTTCTTC
j_call: TRBJ2-7; d_call: TRBD2; v_call: TRBV6-5; clone_size: many; cdr3_aa: CASSFTGLAGTYEQYF; cdr3_nt: TGTGCCAGCAGTTTCACGGGACTAGCGGGGACCTACGAGCAGTACTTC
j_call: TRBJ1-4; d_call: TRBD1; v_call: TRBV7-9; clone_size: -; cdr3_aa: CASSPRTGGLDNEKLFF; cdr3_nt: TGTGCCAGCAGCCCCCGGACAGGGGGCTTAGATAATGAAAAACTGTTTTTT
j_call: TRBJ2-3; d_call: TRBD1; v_call: TRBV4-3; clone_size: many; cdr3_aa: CASSQGRTGGHTQYF; cdr3_nt: TGCGCCAGCAGCCAAGGTCGGACAGGGGGTCATACGCAGTATTTT
j_call: TRBJ1-3; d_call: TRBD1; v_call: TRBV15; clone_size: -; cdr3_aa: CATSRDPQGDGNTIYF; cdr3_nt: TGTGCCACCAGCAGAGATCCACAGGGGGATGGAAACACCATATATTTT
j_call: TRBJ2-3; d_call: TRBD2; v_call: TRBV6-5; clone_size: -; cdr3_aa: CASSYGGGESDTQYF; cdr3_nt: TGTGCCAGCAGTTACGGCGGGGGTGAGAGTGATACGCAGTATTTT
j_call: TRBJ1-1; d_call: TRBD1; v_call: TRBV20-1; clone_size: many; cdr3_aa: CSARDRGRVNTEAFF; cdr3_nt: TGCAGTGCTAGGGACAGGGGGAGGGTGAACACTGAAGCTTTCTTT
j_call: TRBJ2-3; d_call: -; v_call: TRBV20-1; clone_size: many; cdr3_aa: CSAVGGRRTDTQYF; cdr3_nt: TGCAGTGCAGTCGGGGGGCGCCGCACAGATACGCAGTATTTT
j_call: TRBJ2-1; d_call: TRBD2; v_call: TRBV20-1; clone_size: -; cdr3_aa: CCASGLAGGPSYNEQFF; cdr3_nt: TGCTGTGCTAGTGGGCTAGCGGGGGGGCCCTCCTACAATGAGCAGTTCTTC
j_call: TRBJ1-2; d_call: -; v_call: TRBV7-9; clone_size: -; cdr3_aa: CASSVDRYGYTF; cdr3_nt: TGTGCCAGCAGCGTGGATCGCTATGGCTACACCTTC
j_call: TRBJ1-1; d_call: -; v_call: TRBV29-1; clone_size: many; cdr3_aa: CSVVGGPREAFF; cdr3_nt: TGCAGCGTTGTAGGCGGGCCTAGAGAAGCTTTCTTT
j_call: TRBJ1-2; d_call: -; v_call: TRBV12-3/TRBV12-4; clone_size: few; cdr3_aa: CASRYGTANYGYTF; cdr3_nt: TGTGCCAGCAGATACGGGACGGCTAACTATGGCTACACCTTC
j_call: TRBJ1-5; d_call: -; v_call: TRBV20-1; clone_size: many; cdr3_aa: CSARTKAGLEPQHF; cdr3_nt: TGCAGTGCTAGAACTAAAGCAGGGTTAGAGCCCCAGCATTTT
j_call: TRBJ2-1; d_call: -; v_call: TRBV7-2; clone_size: few; cdr3_aa: CAHTAARVPYNEQFF; cdr3_nt: TGTGCCCATACCGCCGCGAGGGTTCCCTACAATGAGCAGTTCTTC
j_call: TRBJ2-2; d_call: -; v_call: TRBV29-1; clone_size: -; cdr3_aa: CSVEVMGTGELFF; cdr3_nt: TGCAGCGTCGAGGTTATGGGCACCGGGGAGCTGTTTTTT
j_call: TRBJ2-4; d_call: -; v_call: TRBV6-5; clone_size: many; cdr3_aa: CASSSHLGVKNIQYF; cdr3_nt: TGTGCCAGCAGTTCCCACTTAGGGGTCAAAAACATTCAGTACTTC
j_call: TRBJ2-2; d_call: -; v_call: TRBV7-2; clone_size: few; cdr3_aa: CASSSQGISDTGELFF; cdr3_nt: TGTGCCAGCAGCTCCCAGGGTATCAGCGACACCGGGGAGCTGTTTTTT
j_call: TRBJ1-5; d_call: -; v_call: TRBV2; clone_size: -; cdr3_aa: CASSGIAEPQHF; cdr3_nt: TGTGCCAGCAGTGGGATAGCGGAGCCCCAGCATTTT
j_call: TRBJ2-2; d_call: TRBD2; v_call: TRBV29-1; clone_size: many; cdr3_aa: CSAKAGGSLTGELFF; cdr3_nt: TGCAGCGCCAAAGCGGGGGGATCGCTCACCGGGGAGCTGTTTTTT
j_call: TRBJ1-1; d_call: -; v_call: TRBV5-1; clone_size: many; cdr3_aa: CASSLEGQNTEAFF; cdr3_nt: TGCGCCAGCAGCTTGGAGGGACAGAACACTGAAGCTTTCTTT
j_call: TRBJ2-2; d_call: TRBD2; v_call: TRBV5-1; clone_size: -; cdr3_aa: CASNSPSGNTGELFF; cdr3_nt: TGCGCCAGCAATTCCCCTAGCGGTAACACCGGGGAGCTGTTTTTT
j_call: TRBJ2-5; d_call: -; v_call: TRBV20-1; clone_size: -; cdr3_aa: CSAPRPPQETQYF; cdr3_nt: TGCAGTGCTCCTCGCCCCCCCCAAGAGACCCAGTACTTC
j_call: TRBJ1-2; d_call: -; v_call: TRBV7-9; clone_size: -; cdr3_aa: CASSLSGREQGSGYTF; cdr3_nt: TGTGCCAGCAGCCTCTCGGGCCGGGAGCAAGGCTCTGGCTACACCTTC
j_call: TRBJ2-2; d_call: -; v_call: TRBV5-1; clone_size: -; cdr3_aa: CASSLVLAGFNTGELFF; cdr3_nt: TGCGCCAGCAGCTTGGTTCTTGCGGGGTTCAACACCGGGGAGCTGTTTTTT
j_call: TRBJ2-5; d_call: -; v_call: TRBV12-3/TRBV12-4; clone_size: many; cdr3_aa: CASSSAGEETQYF; cdr3_nt: TGTGCCAGCAGTTCCGCAGGGGAAGAGACCCAGTACTTC
j_call: TRBJ2-2; d_call: -; v_call: TRBV5-3; clone_size: -; cdr3_aa: CARSRAINTGELFF; cdr3_nt: TGTGCCAGAAGCCGAGCAATCAACACCGGGGAGCTGTTTTTT
j_call: TRBJ2-3; d_call: TRBD1; v_call: TRBV20-1; clone_size: many; cdr3_aa: CSARRTQGRTDTQYF; cdr3_nt: TGCAGTGCTAGGCGAACACAGGGGCGCACAGATACGCAGTATTTT
j_call: TRBJ2-3; d_call: TRBD2; v_call: TRBV4-2; clone_size: few; cdr3_aa: CASSQAWGGSSTDTQYF; cdr3_nt: TGTGCCAGCAGCCAAGCCTGGGGCGGGAGCTCCACAGATACGCAGTATTTT
j_call: TRBJ2-2; d_call: TRBD2; v_call: TRBV20-1; clone_size: many; cdr3_aa: CSAPSGASTGELFF; cdr3_nt: TGCAGTGCTCCTAGCGGGGCCAGCACCGGGGAGCTGTTTTTT
j_call: TRBJ2-5; d_call: TRBD2; v_call: TRBV20-1; clone_size: many; cdr3_aa: CSAGRPLAGQETQYF; cdr3_nt: TGCAGTGCGGGGCGTCCTCTAGCGGGGCAAGAGACCCAGTACTTC
j_call: TRBJ1-5; d_call: TRBD1; v_call: TRBV9; clone_size: -; cdr3_aa: CASSVGVGDRGNQPQHF; cdr3_nt: TGTGCCAGCAGCGTAGGGGTTGGGGACAGGGGAAATCAGCCCCAGCATTTT
j_call: TRBJ2-7; d_call: -; v_call: TRBV20-1; clone_size: many; cdr3_aa: CSARAPNYEQYF; cdr3_nt: TGCAGTGCTAGAGCGCCCAACTACGAGCAGTACTTC
j_call: TRBJ2-3; d_call: TRBD2; v_call: TRBV5-1; clone_size: -; cdr3_aa: CASSLVASGGRRLSDTQYF; cdr3_nt: TGCGCCAGCAGCTTGGTAGCTAGCGGGGGTCGTAGACTTTCAGATACGCAGTATTTT
j_call: TRBJ2-5; d_call: -; v_call: TRBV4-3; clone_size: -; cdr3_aa: CASSQVLRGSETQYF; cdr3_nt: TGCGCCAGCAGCCAAGTTCTCCGGGGAAGCGAGACCCAGTACTTC
j_call: TRBJ2-2; d_call: -; v_call: TRBV7-6; clone_size: many; cdr3_aa: CASTQGTGRTGELFF; cdr3_nt: TGTGCCAGCACCCAGGGGACCGGGAGGACCGGGGAGCTGTTTTTT
j_call: TRBJ1-5; d_call: TRBD1; v_call: TRBV10-3; clone_size: once; cdr3_aa: CAISVQGGSNQPQHF; cdr3_nt: TGTGCCATCAGTGTCCAGGGGGGAAGCAATCAGCCCCAGCATTTT
j_call: TRBJ1-4; d_call: TRBD1; v_call: TRBV7-8; clone_size: -; cdr3_aa: CASSPSPGTGKEKLFF; cdr3_nt: TGTGCCAGCAGCCCCAGCCCCGGGACAGGGAAAGAAAAACTGTTTTTT
j_call: TRBJ2-3; d_call: -; v_call: TRBV6-5; clone_size: -; cdr3_aa: CASSSFRLAVADTQYF; cdr3_nt: TGTGCCAGCAGTTCCTTTAGGCTAGCAGTGGCAGATACGCAGTATTTT
j_call: TRBJ1-1; d_call: -; v_call: TRBV15; clone_size: -; cdr3_aa: CATSREGSPTEAFF; cdr3_nt: TGTGCCACCAGCAGAGAAGGTAGCCCCACTGAAGCTTTCTTT
j_call: TRBJ2-6; d_call: -; v_call: TRBV5-1; clone_size: -; cdr3_aa: CASSSSLFGSGANVLTF; cdr3_nt: TGCGCCAGCAGCTCGTCGCTCTTCGGGTCTGGGGCCAACGTCCTGACTTTC
j_call: TRBJ2-1; d_call: TRBD2; v_call: TRBV20-1; clone_size: -; cdr3_aa: CCAIGSGGSSSYNEQSF; cdr3_nt: TGCTGTGCTATCGGTAGCGGGGGGTCGAGCTCCTACAATGAGCAGTCCTTC
j_call: TRBJ2-3; d_call: -; v_call: TRBV7-3; clone_size: -; cdr3_aa: CASSLAGTIRDTQYF; cdr3_nt: TGTGCCAGCAGCTTGGCGGGCACTATTAGAGATACGCAGTATTTT
j_call: TRBJ1-6; d_call: -; v_call: TRBV29-1; clone_size: few; cdr3_aa: CSVEDGPASPLHF; cdr3_nt: TGCAGCGTGGAAGACGGCCCCGCGTCACCCCTCCACTTT
j_call: TRBJ2-5; d_call: -; v_call: TRBV25-1; clone_size: few; cdr3_aa: CASSEVRGVETQYF; cdr3_nt: TGTGCCAGCAGTGAGGTTCGGGGAGTCGAGACCCAGTACTTC
j_call: TRBJ2-1; d_call: -; v_call: TRBV6-1; clone_size: many; cdr3_aa: CAGSLSYNEQFF; cdr3_nt: TGTGCCGGCAGCCTCTCCTACAATGAGCAGTTCTTC
j_call: TRBJ2-2; d_call: -; v_call: TRBV20-1; clone_size: few; cdr3_aa: CSAGGQAGGELFF; cdr3_nt: TGCAGTGCCGGGGGGCAGGCCGGCGGGGAGCTGTTTTTT
j_call: TRBJ1-2; d_call: -; v_call: TRBV20-1; clone_size: many; cdr3_aa: CRPLGGVEGYTF; cdr3_nt: TGCAGGCCCCTCGGAGGGGTTGAAGGCTACACCTTC
j_call: TRBJ1-1; d_call: -; v_call: TRBV20-1; clone_size: -; cdr3_aa: CSARDHGRPLSLNTEAFF; cdr3_nt: TGCAGTGCTAGAGATCATGGCAGGCCCTTATCCCTGAACACTGAAGCTTTCTTT
j_call: TRBJ1-5; d_call: TRBD1; v_call: TRBV20-1; clone_size: -; cdr3_aa: CSARSQGALSNQPQHF; cdr3_nt: TGCAGTGCTAGATCCCAGGGGGCCCTTAGCAATCAGCCCCAGCATTTT
j_call: TRBJ1-1; d_call: TRBD1; v_call: TRBV5-1; clone_size: many; cdr3_aa: CASSLARTGMNTEAFF; cdr3_nt: TGCGCCAGCAGCTTGGCCAGGACAGGAATGAACACTGAAGCTTTCTTT
j_call: TRBJ2-5; d_call: -; v_call: TRBV12-3/TRBV12-4; clone_size: many; cdr3_aa: CASSLSQGEGETQYF; cdr3_nt: TGTGCCAGCAGTCTCTCCCAGGGGGAGGGAGAGACCCAGTACTTC
j_call: TRBJ1-5; d_call: TRBD1; v_call: TRBV12-3/TRBV12-4; clone_size: few; cdr3_aa: CASSYTGDQPQHF; cdr3_nt: TGTGCCAGCAGTTATACAGGGGATCAGCCCCAGCATTTT
j_call: TRBJ2-2; d_call: -; v_call: TRBV7-9; clone_size: -; cdr3_aa: CASSLSLITNTGELFF; cdr3_nt: TGTGCCAGCAGCTTAAGTTTAATAACGAACACCGGGGAGCTGTTTTTT
j_call: TRBJ1-3; d_call: -; v_call: TRBV7-9; clone_size: -; cdr3_aa: CASRSKGGPGGYTIYF; cdr3_nt: TGTGCCAGCAGGTCCAAGGGGGGACCCGGAGGGTACACCATATATTTT
j_call: TRBJ1-3; d_call: -; v_call: TRBV20-1; clone_size: many; cdr3_aa: CSAGKGSRPGNTIYF; cdr3_nt: TGCAGTGCTGGTAAAGGGAGTAGACCTGGAAACACCATATATTTT
j_call: TRBJ1-1; d_call: -; v_call: TRBV7-2; clone_size: -; cdr3_aa: CASSSLQRLNTEAFF; cdr3_nt: TGTGCCAGCAGCTCACTACAGAGACTGAACACTGAAGCTTTCTTT
j_call: TRBJ1-1; d_call: TRBD1; v_call: TRBV10-3; clone_size: many; cdr3_aa: CAIGPGGWVTEAFF; cdr3_nt: TGTGCCATCGGGCCAGGGGGTTGGGTCACTGAAGCTTTCTTT